Below, 28 T cell receptor beta chains from the same sample are listed, as sequenced in a study of T cell responses to AZD1222 COVID-19 vaccine. Only in-frame clones appear in the TCRdb table, and some are missing; sequencing was by immunoSEQ multiplex PCR. The table records about 85,000 clones, around 93% of them present only once. The sequenced sample was peripheral blood, obtained 28 days after the second AZD1222 dose. All receptors come from an adult who received the AZD1222 COVID-19 vaccine.

The rearrangement links TRBV10-2 to TRBJ2-7; possibly TRBD2 for D (6 bases). The V and J ends lost 3 bases and 5 bases respectively, with 14 bases between them. The CDR3 extends over 14 amino acids. The germline CDR1 and CDR2 sequences are WSHSY and SAAADI. The CDR3, as DNA: TGCGCCAGCAGTGACGGGGGAGGCCGGAACGAGCAGTACTTC. Its protein product is CASSDGGGRNEQYF.

This clone was detected once. The chain combines TRBV7-2 with TRBJ1-2; D gene uncertain. V dropped 1 base and J dropped 6 bases, with 15 bases sitting between them. This CDR3 region has 15 residues. Looked up from germline, CDR1 is SGHTA and CDR2 is FQGNSA. CDR3 bases: TGTGCCAGCAGCTTAGTGGTAGGGAACGATAATGGCTACACCTTC. Translating gives CASSLVVGNDNGYTF.

The chain has TRBV28 and TRBJ1-2; D is unclear. This CDR3 spans 13 amino acids. V dropped 6 bases and J dropped 4 bases, with 12 bases sitting between them. Germline V gene sequence: CDR1 MDHEN, CDR2 SYDVKM. CDR3 in DNA: TGTGCCAGCAGCCCTGACGCAGCCTATGGCTACACCTTC. This encodes CASSPDAAYGYTF.

The V call is TRBV7-9, the J call TRBJ1-5, with no clear D. V shed 5 bases and J shed 1 base, with 15 bases lying between them. Germline V gives CDR1 SEHNR, CDR2 FQNEAQ (reference sequence). The CDR3 has 16 amino acids. The CDR3 sequence: CASSQDPVGSNQPQHF. In nucleotides, the CDR3 is TGTGCCAGCAGCCAAGACCCGGTGGGGAGCAATCAGCCCCAGCATTTT.

The chain employs TRBV5-1 and TRBJ2-1; D assignment may be TRBD1 or TRBD2 (6 bases each). This CDR3 spans 15 amino acids. The V gene lost 0 bases and the J gene lost 8 bases, with 15 bases spanning the gap. Germline CDR1 reads SGHRS; CDR2 reads YFSETQ. The chain's CDR3 is CASSLGLGGSDEQFF. Written as DNA, the CDR3 is TGCGCCAGCAGCTTGGGGCTAGGGGGGAGCGATGAGCAGTTCTTC. Full variable domain (missing parts from reference TRBV5-1 and TRBJ2-1): KAGVTQTPRYLIKTRGQQVTLSCSPISGHRSVSWYQQTPGQGLQFLFEYFSETQRNKGNFPGRFSGRQFSNSRSEMNVSTLELGDSALYLCASSLGLGGSDEQFFGPGTRLTVL.

This clone appeared once. This sequence joins TRBV5-1 and TRBJ2-7, with D possibly TRBD2 on 5 matching bases. V was clipped by 2 bases and J by 0 bases, with 12 bases between them. Germline CDR1 is SGHRS and CDR2 is YFSETQ. The CDR3 is 15 amino acids. The DNA of the CDR3 is TGCGCCAGCAGCTTTGGTGCGGGCCTCTCCTACGAGCAGTACTTC. Its protein is CASSFGAGLSYEQYF.

The rearrangement links TRBV27 to TRBJ2-7, with D unresolved. This CDR3 is 12 amino acids long. V was pared by 3 bases and J by 1 base, with 4 bases between. Germline lookup yields CDR1 MNHEY and CDR2 SMNVEV (reference sequence). The CDR3 DNA follows: TGTGCCAGCAGTTTGGTTTCCTACGAGCAGTACTTC. It codes for CASSLVSYEQYF.

This clone was seen a handful of times. The CDR3 protein is CASSPEQRTDTQYF. CDR3 DNA sequence: TGTGCCAGTTCCCCAGAACAGCGCACAGATACGCAGTATTTT. This rearrangement joins TRBV9 to TRBJ2-3; D call uncertain. The V and J ends lost 8 bases and 1 base respectively, with 14 bases between them. This CDR3 is 14 amino acids long. CDR1 is SGDLS and CDR2 is YYNGEE in the germline V gene.

J is TRBJ1-1 and V is TRBV5-1, with D hard to call. This CDR3 comprises 15 residues. CDR1 is SGHRS, CDR2 YFSETQ, per germline. Between the trimmed V and J ends, which lost 0 bases and 1 base, there was a span of 10 bases. The CDR3 bases are TGCGCCAGCAGCTTGGAAGGGAATCGGAACACTGAAGCTTTCTTT. Its protein product is CASSLEGNRNTEAFF.

The chain employs TRBV2 and TRBJ1-4, with TRBD1 as a possible D gene (5 bases). The CDR3 runs to 14 residues. Germline CDR1 is SNHLY and CDR2 is FYNNEI. Trimming removed 6 bases at V and 7 bases at J, with 15 bases between. CDR3 coding DNA: TGTGCCAGCAGGGGACCCTCATGGAGTGAAAAACTGTTTTTT. This gives the protein CASRGPSWSEKLFF.

The V and J genes are TRBV4-2 and TRBJ1-6; D unclear. Germline CDR1 LGHNA, CDR2 YNFKEQ. The CDR3 sequence is 15 residues long. V was shortened by 1 base and J by 8 bases, with 12 bases between the two germline ends. The CDR3 DNA is TGTGCCAGCAGCCAAGGAAAAGGGAGTCATTCACCCCTCCACTTT. This codes for CASSQGKGSHSPLHF.

The chain has TRBV28 and TRBJ2-2; D perhaps matches TRBD2 (5 bases). The germline V and J ends were trimmed by 7 bases and 6 bases, with 18 bases remaining between them. CDR1 is MDHEN and CDR2 is SYDVKM in the germline V gene. The CDR3 contains 15 residues. The CDR3 DNA is TGTGCCAGCATGGAGGAGTCAAAAAATGCCGGGGAGCTGTTTTTT. It translates to CASMEESKNAGELFF.

The CDR3 here is CASSVAQMNTEAFF. The CDR3 region has the DNA TGTGCCAGCAGCGTAGCTCAAATGAACACTGAAGCTTTCTTT. The chain combines TRBV9 with TRBJ1-1; D unresolved. Germline CDR1 is SGDLS and CDR2 is YYNGEE. The ends were cut back, 0 bases at V and 0 bases at J, with 6 bases in the middle. CDR3 size: 14 residues.

The chain joins TRBV3-1 (or the pseudogene TRBV3-2) to TRBJ2-3; 7 bases line up with TRBD2. Germline assignment: CDR1 LGHDT and CDR2 YNNKEL (reference sequence). V dropped 3 bases and J dropped 0; count of bases not matched to a gene: 9. The CDR3 has 17 residues. For the CDR3, the DNA is TGTGCCAGCAGCCATTCCCTCGGGACTACAAGCACAGATACGCAGTATTTT. Protein sequence: CASSHSLGTTSTDTQYF.

This chain uses TRBV7-8 with TRBJ2-1; D is possibly TRBD2 (6 bases). V was pared by 5 bases and J by 15 bases, with 17 bases between. CDR1 and CDR2 (germline): SGHVS, FQNEAQ. The CDR3 sequence is 12 residues long. The CDR3 nucleotides are TGTGCCAGCAGCCGCGGGACGCCAAGTCCGTTCTTC. This sequence encodes CASSRGTPSPFF.

V gene TRBV28 combines with J gene TRBJ1-2; D gene unclear. The CDR3 spans 14 residues. V lost 2 bases and J lost 2, with 9 bases in between. Germline V gene sequence: CDR1 MDHEN, CDR2 SYDVKM. The CDR3 protein is CASSLGQYNYGYTF. CDR3 sequence (DNA): TGTGCCAGCAGTTTAGGGCAGTACAACTATGGCTACACCTTC.

DNA of the CDR3: TGTGCCAGCAGTTCCCGACTAGCGGGAGGCGTTGAGCAGTTCTTC. Amino acids: CASSSRLAGGVEQFF. The rearrangement links TRBV6-5 to TRBJ2-7, with 13 bases lining up with TRBD2. With the DNA end fitting TRBJ2-1 better, the J assignment may be wrong. CDR3 length equals 15 residues. The V gene's germline CDR1 is MNHEY and CDR2 SVGAGI.

The chain uses TRBV7-9 and TRBJ1-2; D not resolved. Trimming shortened V by 4 bases and J by 8 bases, and 8 bases separated the two germline ends. CDR1 is SEHNR and CDR2 is FQNEAQ in the germline V gene (reference sequence). The CDR3 has 11 residues. CDR3 nucleotides: TGTGCCAGCAGCTCGTCGGGGGGCTACACCTTC. Translation gives CASSSSGGYTF.

The gene calls are TRBV21-1 and TRBJ2-7. TRBV21-1 is labeled a pseudogene. CDR3 length equals 21 residues. The CDR3: CASSKRPGNIGAPGLAYEQYF. In DNA, the CDR3 is TGTGCCAGCAGCAAGCGGCCAGGTAACATTGGAGCTCCGGGGCTCGCCTACGAGCAGTACTTC.

In this sample, this clone turned up a few times. V usage is TRBV30 and J usage is TRBJ2-7; D remains unclear. The germline gives CDR1 GTSNPN, CDR2 SVGIG (reference sequence). Trimming removed 0 bases at V and 2 bases at J, with 14 bases between. CDR3 length: 15 residues. The CDR3 DNA sequence: TGTGCCTGGAGTGTGTCCCCGGAGTTGCCCTACGAGCAGTACTTC. Amino acids: CAWSVSPELPYEQYF.

The chain combines TRBV7-8 with TRBJ2-3; D assignment may be TRBD1 or TRBD2 (5 bases each). The germline V and J ends were trimmed by 4 bases and 5 bases, with 7 bases remaining between them. Germline CDR1 and CDR2: SGHVS and FQNEAQ. This CDR3 contains 12 residues. The CDR3 DNA is TGTGCCAGCAGCTGGGACCAAGATACGCAGTATTTT. Residues: CASSWDQDTQYF. Looking up the rest from reference TRBV7-8 and TRBJ2-3 gives the full variable domain: GAGVSQSPRYKVAKRGQDVALRCDPISGHVSLFWYQQALGQGPEFLTYFQNEAQLDKSGLPSDRFFAERPEGSVSTLKIQRTQQEDSAVYLCASSWDQDTQYFGPGTRLTVL.

V and J are TRBV11-2 and TRBJ1-5; 7 bases align to TRBD1. The germline gives CDR1 SGHAT, CDR2 FQNNGV. V was clipped by 5 bases and J by 6 bases; unmatched bases: 4. The CDR3 length is 13 residues. The chain's CDR3 is CASSAQGSQPQHF. CDR3 sequence (DNA): TGTGCCAGCAGCGCACAGGGGAGTCAGCCCCAGCATTTT.

The chain combines TRBV10-3 with TRBJ2-7; the match to TRBD2 covers 10 bases. Germline V gene lookup returns CDR1 ENHRY and CDR2 SYGVKD. The CDR3 totals 14 residues. J gave up 3 bases and V 4 bases, and 3 bases lay outside the gene matches. CDR3 nucleotide sequence: TGTGCCATCAGTGTACTAGCGGGGAACTACGAGCAGTACTTC. Amino acids: CAISVLAGNYEQYF.

This chain links TRBV28 with TRBJ1-3; D remains ambiguous. The length of the CDR3 is 16 residues. V lost 3 bases to trimming and J lost 0 bases, with 12 bases between them. CDR1 is MDHEN and CDR2 is SYDVKM in the germline V gene. The CDR3 region has the DNA TGTGCCAGCAGTTTTAACAGCTTCCTCTCTGGAAACACCATATATTTT. Encoded protein: CASSFNSFLSGNTIYF.

This chain links TRBV11-2 with TRBJ2-1; D not resolved. The CDR3 spans 13 residues. Germline V gene data show CDR1 as SGHAT and CDR2 as FQNNGV. V lost 1 base and J lost 1, with 2 bases in between. CDR3 sequence (DNA): TGTGCCAGCAGCTTAGGATCCTACAATGAGCAGTTCTTC. It yields the protein CASSLGSYNEQFF.

The gene calls are TRBV28 and TRBJ2-5; tentative D call: TRBD2 (6 bases). This CDR3 is 13 amino acids long. Germline lookup yields CDR1 MDHEN and CDR2 SYDVKM. V was cut by 5 bases and J by 9 bases, with 16 bases left in between. CDR3 sequence (DNA): TGTGCCAGCAGTCCCCGGCCCGGAGGGCCCCAGTACTTC. This encodes CASSPRPGGPQYF.

This clone was observed a few times. This rearrangement joins TRBV11-2 to TRBJ2-1, with 10 bases lining up with TRBD1. Germline V gives CDR1 SGHAT, CDR2 FQNNGV. V trimming: 1 base; J trimming: 14 bases; junction bases outside the gene matches: 2. The CDR3 totals 12 residues. CDR3 DNA: TGTGCCAGCAGCTTAGCGGACAGGGGGAAGTTCTTC. Translating it yields CASSLADRGKFF.

The chain employs TRBV10-3 and TRBJ2-5, with 7 bases fitting TRBD1. CDR1 is ENHRY, CDR2 SYGVKD, per germline. The ends lost 0 bases at V and 5 bases at J; junction bases unmatched: 3. The CDR3 covers 14 residues. The CDR3 protein is CAISESGQSETQYF. In DNA, the CDR3 is TGTGCCATCAGTGAGTCGGGACAGTCGGAGACCCAGTACTTC.